These 17 T cell receptor beta chains were sequenced from one sample in a study of shared clonotypes between healthy human individuals. The protocol was immunoSEQ multiplex PCR, while the TCRdb copy is restricted to in-frame clones and leaves out a portion. The repertoire holds about 2.4 million clones, with 90% to 95% as singletons. The sample was naive CD4+ T cells sorted from blood. Indicated subset: CD45RA+ positively selected. The receptors were gathered from a man aged 18 to 29 in good health.

This clone came up once. The genes are TRBV12-2 and TRBJ2-7; the table's D call of TRBD1 was not tested on the DNA. TRBV12-2 is tagged as a pseudogene. CDR3 length: 15 amino acids. Written as DNA, the CDR3 is TGTGCAAGTCGCTTAGTTCCCCAACACGCCTACGAGCAGTACTTC. Its translation is CASRLVPQHAYEQYF.

CDR3 nucleotide sequence: TGTGCCAGCAGTTACAGTGGGATCGTTTCACCCCTCCACTTT. Residues: CASSYSGIVSPLHF. This rearrangement joins TRBV6-5 to TRBJ1-6; D call uncertain. V was cut by 2 bases and J by 9 bases, with 11 bases left in between. The CDR3 is 14 residues long. In germline, CDR1 is MNHEY, CDR2 SVGAGI.

The chain has TRBV5-1 and TRBJ2-3; D gene unclear. CDR1 is SGHRS and CDR2 is YFSETQ in the germline V gene. V lost 0 bases, J lost 0 bases, and 8 bases lay in between. The CDR3 is 15 amino acids. The CDR3: CASSLEARSTDTQYF. Here the CDR3 DNA reads TGCGCCAGCAGCTTGGAGGCGCGGAGCACAGATACGCAGTATTTT.

This chain uses TRBV28 with TRBJ1-2; a weak D match, TRBD1 (6 bases). Trimming removed 9 bases from V and 2 bases from J, with 16 bases in between. Germline V gene data show CDR1 as MDHEN and CDR2 as SYDVKM. The CDR3 totals 14 residues. The CDR3: CASRKDSKNYGYTF. In DNA, the CDR3 is TGTGCCAGTCGGAAGGACAGCAAAAACTATGGCTACACCTTC.

The chain employs TRBV5-6 and TRBJ2-4, with D hard to call. Germline V gene data show CDR1 as SGHDT and CDR2 as YYEEEE. Trimming removed 2 bases at V and 0 bases at J, with 9 bases between. CDR3 size: 15 residues. The CDR3 spells CASSFRGLAKNIQYF. CDR3 in DNA: TGTGCCAGCAGCTTTCGCGGCCTAGCCAAAAACATTCAGTACTTC.

This clone was recorded once. V gene TRBV2 combines with J gene TRBJ2-1; D call uncertain. V lost 3 bases, J lost 3 bases, and 6 bases lay in between. The CDR3 covers 13 residues. Germline CDR1 and CDR2: SNHLY and FYNNEI. CDR3 loop: CASSDPDYNEQFF. For the CDR3, the DNA is TGTGCCAGCAGTGATCCTGACTACAATGAGCAGTTCTTC.

This clone was seen only once. The J gene is TRBJ2-3, the V gene TRBV9; 8 positions agree with TRBD2. The V gene's germline CDR1 is SGDLS and CDR2 YYNGEE. The CDR3 totals 15 residues. The V gene end was trimmed by 0 bases and the J gene end by 4 bases; junction bases not matched to a gene: 4. The CDR3 sequence is CASSVGGGQADTQYF. DNA of the CDR3: TGTGCCAGCAGCGTAGGCGGGGGGCAGGCAGATACGCAGTATTTT.

The rearrangement joins TRBV29-1 to TRBJ2-7; 12 bases agree with TRBD1. This CDR3 contains 15 residues. CDR1 is SQVTM and CDR2 is ANQGSEA in the germline V gene. Germline trimming cut 1 base from V and 5 bases from J; bases unmatched to any gene: 6. CDR3 loop: CSVEVGGTGGDEQYF. The CDR3 nucleotides are TGCAGCGTTGAAGTAGGGGGGACAGGGGGCGACGAGCAGTACTTC.

This sequence joins TRBV7-9 and TRBJ2-5; possibly TRBD2 for D (5 bases). The V end was cut by 1 base, the J end by 2 bases, with 11 bases between. This CDR3 region has 15 residues. The germline gives CDR1 SEHNR, CDR2 FQNEAQ (reference sequence). The CDR3 DNA reads as TGTGCCAGCAGCTTAGAAAGACTAACTCAAGAGACCCAGTACTTC. Protein sequence: CASSLERLTQETQYF.

This clone was counted once. The genes are TRBV7-9 and TRBJ2-5; D ambiguous. CDR1 is SEHNR, CDR2 FQNEAQ, per germline (reference sequence). The V and J ends lost 2 bases and 1 base respectively, with 14 bases between them. This CDR3 is built from 16 residues. In DNA form, the CDR3 reads TGTGCCAGCAGCTTAAGGAGTACGGCGTCCCAAGAGACCCAGTACTTC. Translated: CASSLRSTASQETQYF.

The genes are TRBV28 and TRBJ1-1, with D possibly TRBD1 on 6 matching bases. Germline assignment: CDR1 MDHEN and CDR2 SYDVKM. V was cut by 4 bases and J by 1 base, with 19 bases left in between. The length of the CDR3 is 17 residues. The CDR3 region has the DNA TGTGCCAGCAGTTCCGCCTTGGGGGCAGGGTCGAACACTGAAGCTTTCTTT. This encodes CASSSALGAGSNTEAFF.

This chain links TRBV5-1 with TRBJ1-3, with 11 bases fitting TRBD1. This CDR3 region has 17 residues. V dropped 4 bases and J dropped 1; count of bases not matched to a gene: 7. The V gene's germline CDR1 is SGHRS and CDR2 YFSETQ. DNA of the CDR3: TGCGCCAGCAGCCTCGGGACAGGGGGTTTTTCTGGAAACACCATATATTTT. Translating gives CASSLGTGGFSGNTIYF.

This clone was observed a handful of times. The rearrangement uses TRBV30 and TRBJ1-6; D is ambiguous. CDR3 size: 12 residues. Germline CDR1 reads GTSNPN; CDR2 reads SVGIG (reference sequence). V lost 2 bases to trimming and J lost 5 bases, with 4 bases between them. The CDR3 nucleotides read TGTGCCTGGAGTTCTAATAATTCACCCCTCCACTTT. Residues: CAWSSNNSPLHF.

The V and J genes are TRBV25-1 and TRBJ2-1; weak D call: TRBD1 (5 bases). This CDR3 is 13 amino acids long. Germline V gene lookup returns CDR1 MGHDK and CDR2 SYGVNS. Trimming removed 2 bases from V and 7 bases from J, with 9 bases in between. This chain's CDR3 is CASSEQGTNEQFF. CDR3 bases: TGTGCCAGCAGTGAACAGGGAACAAATGAGCAGTTCTTC.

The gene calls are TRBV7-9 and TRBJ2-7, with D hard to call. V dropped 3 bases and J dropped 1 base, with 7 bases sitting between them. In germline, CDR1 is SEHNR, CDR2 FQNEAQ (reference sequence). The CDR3 is 13 amino acids. The CDR3 coding sequence is TGTGCCAGCAGCTTCAAAAAATCCTACGAGCAGTACTTC. Its translation is CASSFKKSYEQYF.

The chain uses TRBV5-1 and TRBJ2-1, with TRBD2 matching over 12 bases. CDR1 is SGHRS, CDR2 YFSETQ, per germline. J was trimmed by 9 bases and V by 0 bases; bases with no gene match: 4. This CDR3 comprises 15 residues. The CDR3 DNA sequence: TGCGCCAGCAGCTTGGGGACTAGCGGGGTTCGTGAGCAGTTCTTC. It translates to CASSLGTSGVREQFF.

The chain has TRBV2 and TRBJ1-2; no firm D call. Deletions cut 4 bases from V and 5 bases from J, with 11 bases between. CDR3 size: 13 residues. Germline V gene sequence: CDR1 SNHLY, CDR2 FYNNEI. CDR3 sequence: CASSGEGWYGYTF. The DNA for the CDR3 is TGTGCCAGCAGTGGAGAGGGCTGGTATGGCTACACCTTC.